The 14 T cell receptor beta chains presented below share a single source sample, sequenced in a study of blood T cell repertoires in COVID-19 (dated by TCRdb to 2020 to 2021). The method behind the library was the immunoSEQ multiplex PCR assay. Held by TCRdb, this immuneACCESS table contains in-frame sequences only and omits some clones. Under half of the omission traces to an unresolved V gene where checked; the cause of the rest is unknown. For this sample the table gives tens of thousands of clones, of which around 89% were detected only once. The ten most abundant clones make up roughly 20% of the sample. Sequencing used peripheral blood. The receptors were gathered from a human donor in a cohort sampled during active COVID-19.

The chain carries TRBV7-8 and TRBJ1-1; TRBD1 might be the D (5 bases). Germline V CDR1 and CDR2: SGHVS, FQNEAQ. CDR3 size: 15 residues. The ends were cut back, 2 bases at V and 4 bases at J, with 14 bases in the middle. The CDR3 loop reads CASSLYGRGGTEAFF. CDR3 in DNA: TGTGCCAGCAGCTTATATGGCCGGGGGGGCACTGAAGCTTTCTTT. The full variable domain, completed using reference TRBV7-8 and TRBJ1-1, is GAGVSQSPRYKVAKRGQDVALRCDPISGHVSLFWYQQALGQGPEFLTYFQNEAQLDKSGLPSDRFFAERPEGSVSTLKIQRTQQEDSAVYLCASSLYGRGGTEAFFGQGTRLTVV.

The gene calls are TRBV27 and TRBJ1-2; 10 nucleotides agree with TRBD1. The V and J ends lost 3 bases and 4 bases, in that order; junction bases with no gene match: 14. In germline, CDR1 is MNHEY, CDR2 SMNVEV (reference sequence). This CDR3 is built from 18 residues. CDR3 in amino acids: CASSFRRVGRDRGYGYTF. CDR3 nucleotides: TGTGCCAGCAGTTTCCGCAGGGTCGGCAGGGACAGGGGCTATGGCTACACCTTC.

This clone appeared a single time. The chain combines TRBV29-1 with TRBJ2-6; 8 bases match TRBD1. In germline, CDR1 is SQVTM, CDR2 ANQGSEA. The CDR3 has 15 residues. V shed 5 bases and J 2 bases; nucleotides not matched to a gene: 5. CDR3 in DNA: TGCAGCGTTAATCAACAGGGGGCTGGGGCCAACGTCCTGACTTTC. Translating it yields CSVNQQGAGANVLTF. Using reference TRBV29-1 and TRBJ2-6 for the parts outside the CDR3, the full variable domain is SAVISQKPSRDICQRGTSLTIQCQVDSQVTMMFWYRQQPGQSLTLIATANQGSEATYESGFVIDKFPISRPNLTFSTLTVSNMSPEDSSIYLCSVNQQGAGANVLTFGAGSRLTVL.

This chain links TRBV6-1 with TRBJ2-3, with 9 bases that match TRBD1. CDR1 and CDR2 from the germline V gene are MNHNS and SASEGT. With V trimmed by 4 bases and J by 2 bases, 7 bases remained unmatched. This CDR3 contains 16 residues. The CDR3 here is CASSGGQGLITDTQYF. CDR3 coding DNA: TGTGCCAGCAGTGGGGGACAGGGCCTTATCACAGATACGCAGTATTTT.

This clone appeared once. The V and J genes are TRBV9 and TRBJ2-7; 12 positions agree with TRBD2. The CDR3 has 19 residues. Germline CDR1 is SGDLS and CDR2 is YYNGEE. The junction had 17 bases not matched to a gene; V was cut back by 0 bases and J by 7 bases. The CDR3 reads CASSVARTSGILGSGEQYF. CDR3 sequence (DNA): TGTGCCAGCAGCGTAGCTCGGACTAGCGGGATATTGGGGTCAGGAGAGCAGTACTTC.

V and J are TRBV2 and TRBJ1-4; maybe TRBD1 (6 bases). The CDR3 is 15 amino acids. Trimming cost V 6 bases and J 0 bases, with 11 bases left between them. Germline V gene lookup returns CDR1 SNHLY and CDR2 FYNNEI. The CDR3 here is CASRDRPATNEKLFF. The CDR3 region has the DNA TGTGCCAGCAGGGACAGACCTGCAACTAATGAAAAACTGTTTTTT.

The chain carries TRBV9 and TRBJ1-1; D remains ambiguous. V dropped 4 bases and J dropped 1 base, with 8 bases sitting between them. This CDR3 spans 13 amino acids. Germline-derived CDR1 and CDR2 are SGDLS and YYNGEE. CDR3 amino acids: CASSFPGNTEAFF. CDR3 DNA: TGTGCCAGCAGCTTCCCGGGGAACACTGAAGCTTTCTTT.

The gene calls are TRBV2 and TRBJ1-5; D uncertain. Trimming took off 7 bases at V and 7 bases at J, with 14 bases between the two ends. CDR3 length equals 13 residues. The germline V gene encodes CDR1 SNHLY and CDR2 FYNNEI. The CDR3 DNA reads TGTGCCAGCAACTACGACGGGAGGCAGCCCCAGCATTTT. It translates to CASNYDGRQPQHF.

This sequence joins TRBV5-6 and TRBJ2-2; 7 bases match TRBD1. Trimming took 3 bases from V and 7 from J; bases not matched to a gene: 9. The CDR3 has 15 residues. Germline CDR1 is SGHDT and CDR2 is YYEEEE. In nucleotides, the CDR3 is TGTGCCAGCAGCTCGACGGGCCGACAGGGCGGGGAGCTGTTTTTT. Its protein is CASSSTGRQGGELFF.

The chain has TRBV5-6 and TRBJ1-2; 11 bases map to TRBD1. This CDR3 contains 16 residues. Per the germline V gene, CDR1 is SGHDT and CDR2 is YYEEEE. Trimming removed 3 bases from V and 4 bases from J; junction bases left unmatched: 8. This CDR3 reads CASSWAGTGGSYGYTF. The CDR3 DNA reads as TGTGCCAGCAGCTGGGCCGGGACAGGGGGTAGCTATGGCTACACCTTC.

The V gene is TRBV7-2, the J gene TRBJ2-3; the match to TRBD1 covers 9 bases. The CDR3 runs 16 residues. The junction had 7 bases not matched to a gene; V was cut back by 5 bases and J by 1 base. Per the germline V gene, CDR1 is SGHTA and CDR2 is FQGNSA. CDR3 bases: TGTGCCAGCAGCCCCCAACAGGGGGCCGGCACAGATACGCAGTATTTT. It specifies CASSPQQGAGTDTQYF.

This clone was counted a single time. The chain recombines TRBV5-1 with TRBJ1-4, with D tentatively TRBD1 (6 bases). Germline CDR1 reads SGHRS; CDR2 reads YFSETQ. V was clipped by 4 bases and J by 0 bases, with 22 bases between them. The CDR3 runs to 19 residues. CDR3 DNA: TGCGCCAGCAGCCCTCAGGGGCCTGTAATCTTTGCAACTAATGAAAAACTGTTTTTT. This codes for CASSPQGPVIFATNEKLFF.

The chain couples TRBV11-1 to TRBJ2-1; TRBD2 matches 10 bases. Per the germline V gene, CDR1 is SGHAT and CDR2 is FQDESV (reference sequence). The CDR3 spans 15 residues. V lost 5 bases, J lost 4 bases, and 5 bases stayed unmatched. The CDR3 coding sequence is TGTGCCAGCAGCGGTGGACTAGCGGCTTACAATGAGCAGTTCTTC. It encodes CASSGGLAAYNEQFF.

The chain recombines TRBV27 with TRBJ2-3; 10 bases agree with TRBD2. Trimming took 1 base from V and 1 from J; bases not matched to a gene: 2. Per the germline V gene, CDR1 is MNHEY and CDR2 is SMNVEV (reference sequence). The length of the CDR3 is 16 residues. This chain's CDR3 is CASSLYGTSGTDTQYF. DNA of the CDR3: TGTGCCAGCAGTTTATATGGGACTAGCGGCACAGATACGCAGTATTTT.